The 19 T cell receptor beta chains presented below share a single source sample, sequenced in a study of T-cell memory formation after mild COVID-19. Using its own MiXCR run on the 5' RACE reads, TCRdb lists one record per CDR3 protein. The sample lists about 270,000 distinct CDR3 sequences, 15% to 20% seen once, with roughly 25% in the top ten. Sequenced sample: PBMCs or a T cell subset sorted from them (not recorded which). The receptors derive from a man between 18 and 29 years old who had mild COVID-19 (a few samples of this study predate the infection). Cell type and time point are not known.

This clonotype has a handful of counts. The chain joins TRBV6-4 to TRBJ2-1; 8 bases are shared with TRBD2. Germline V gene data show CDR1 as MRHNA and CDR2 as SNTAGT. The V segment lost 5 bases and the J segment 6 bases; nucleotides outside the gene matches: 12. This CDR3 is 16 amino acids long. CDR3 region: CASSNSGGQYSNEQFF. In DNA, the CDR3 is TGTGCCAGCAGTAACAGCGGGGGACAATACTCCAATGAGCAGTTCTTC.

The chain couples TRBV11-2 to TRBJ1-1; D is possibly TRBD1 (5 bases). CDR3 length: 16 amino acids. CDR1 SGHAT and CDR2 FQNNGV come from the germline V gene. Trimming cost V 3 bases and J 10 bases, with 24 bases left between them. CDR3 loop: CASSLGLAVRENSAFF. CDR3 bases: TGTGCCAGCAGCTTGGGGCTTGCGGTTAGGGAGAACTCAGCTTTCTTT.

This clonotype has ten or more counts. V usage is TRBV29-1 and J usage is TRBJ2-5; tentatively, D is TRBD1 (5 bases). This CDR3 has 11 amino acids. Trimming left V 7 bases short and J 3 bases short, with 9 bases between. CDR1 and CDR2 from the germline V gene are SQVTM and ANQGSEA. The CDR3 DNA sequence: TGCAGCGGGGGCTTTGAAGAGACCCAGTACTTC. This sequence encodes CSGGFEETQYF.

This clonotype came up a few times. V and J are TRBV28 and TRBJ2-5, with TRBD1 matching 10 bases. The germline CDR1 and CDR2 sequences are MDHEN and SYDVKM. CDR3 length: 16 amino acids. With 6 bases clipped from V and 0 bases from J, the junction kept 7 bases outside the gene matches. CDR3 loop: CASRRRDRGYQETQYF. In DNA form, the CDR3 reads TGTGCCAGCAGAAGGCGGGACAGGGGTTACCAAGAGACCCAGTACTTC.

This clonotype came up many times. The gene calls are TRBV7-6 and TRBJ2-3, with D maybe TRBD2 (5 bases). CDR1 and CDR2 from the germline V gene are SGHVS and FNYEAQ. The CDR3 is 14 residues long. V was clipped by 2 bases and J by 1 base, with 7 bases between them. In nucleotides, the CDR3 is TGTGCCAGCAGCTTAAACGGGGGCACAGATACGCAGTATTTT. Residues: CASSLNGGTDTQYF.

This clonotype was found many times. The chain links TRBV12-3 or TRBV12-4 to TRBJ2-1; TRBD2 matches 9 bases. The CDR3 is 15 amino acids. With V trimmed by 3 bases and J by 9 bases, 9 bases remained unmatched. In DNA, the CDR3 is TGTGCCAGCAGTTTGCGGCGGGGGGGCCTAGGTGAGCAGTTCTTC. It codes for CASSLRRGGLGEQFF.

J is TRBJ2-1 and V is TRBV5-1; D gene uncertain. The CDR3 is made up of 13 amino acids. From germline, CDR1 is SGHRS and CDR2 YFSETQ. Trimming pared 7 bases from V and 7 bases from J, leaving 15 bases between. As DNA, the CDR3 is TGCGCCAGCTCTGCCCCCCCTCTGAATGAGCAGTTCTTC. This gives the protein CASSAPPLNEQFF. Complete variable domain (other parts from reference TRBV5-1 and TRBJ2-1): KAGVTQTPRYLIKTRGQQVTLSCSPISGHRSVSWYQQTPGQGLQFLFEYFSETQRNKGNFPGRFSGRQFSNSRSEMNVSTLELGDSALYLCASSAPPLNEQFFGPGTRLTVL.

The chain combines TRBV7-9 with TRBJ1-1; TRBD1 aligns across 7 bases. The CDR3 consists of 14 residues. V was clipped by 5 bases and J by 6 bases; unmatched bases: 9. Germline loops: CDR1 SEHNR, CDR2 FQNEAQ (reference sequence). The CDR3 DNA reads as TGTGCCAGCAGCCCCAGGGGGAGGATTGCTGAAGCTTTCTTT. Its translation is CASSPRGRIAEAFF.

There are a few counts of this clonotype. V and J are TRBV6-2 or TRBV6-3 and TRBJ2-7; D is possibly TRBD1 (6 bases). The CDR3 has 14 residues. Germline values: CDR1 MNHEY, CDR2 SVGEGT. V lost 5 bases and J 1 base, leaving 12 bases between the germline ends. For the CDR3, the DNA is TGTGCCAGCAGTCTGCCGGACAGTTCCTACGAGCAGTACTTC. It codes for CASSLPDSSYEQYF.

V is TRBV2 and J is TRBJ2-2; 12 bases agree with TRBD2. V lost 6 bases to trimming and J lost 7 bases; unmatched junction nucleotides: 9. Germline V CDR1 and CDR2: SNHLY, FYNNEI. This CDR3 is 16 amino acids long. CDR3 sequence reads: CASRGPSGGAIGELFF. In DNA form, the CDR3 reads TGTGCCAGCAGGGGTCCTAGCGGGGGGGCCATCGGGGAGCTGTTTTTT.

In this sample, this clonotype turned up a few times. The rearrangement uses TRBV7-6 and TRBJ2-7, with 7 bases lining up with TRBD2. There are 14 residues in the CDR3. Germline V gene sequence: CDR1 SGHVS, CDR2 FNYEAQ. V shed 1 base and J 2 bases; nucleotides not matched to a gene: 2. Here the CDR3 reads CASSLGEGTYEQYV. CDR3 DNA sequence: TGTGCCAGCAGCTTAGGGGAGGGAACCTACGAGCAGTACGTC.

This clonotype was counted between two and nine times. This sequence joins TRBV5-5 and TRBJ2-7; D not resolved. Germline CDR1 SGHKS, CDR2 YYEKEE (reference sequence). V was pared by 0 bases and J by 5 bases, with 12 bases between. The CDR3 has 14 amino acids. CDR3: CASSLAGMIHEQYV. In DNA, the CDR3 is TGTGCCAGCAGCTTGGCCGGCATGATCCACGAGCAGTACGTC.

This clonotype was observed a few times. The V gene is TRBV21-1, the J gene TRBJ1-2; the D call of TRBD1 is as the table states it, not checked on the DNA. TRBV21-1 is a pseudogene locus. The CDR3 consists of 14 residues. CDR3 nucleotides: TGTGCCAGCAGCAAACCAGGGGCGGTCTATGGCTACACCTTC. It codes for CASSKPGAVYGYTF.

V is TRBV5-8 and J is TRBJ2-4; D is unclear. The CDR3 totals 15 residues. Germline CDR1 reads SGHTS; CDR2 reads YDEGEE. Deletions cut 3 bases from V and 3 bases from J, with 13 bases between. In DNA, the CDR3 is TGTGCCAGCAGCTGGTGGGGATTCGGCAAAAACATTCAGTACTTC. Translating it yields CASSWWGFGKNIQYF. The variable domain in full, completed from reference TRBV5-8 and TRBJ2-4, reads EAGVTQSPTHLIKTRGQQATLRCSPISGHTSVYWYQQALGLGLQFLLWYDEGEERNRGNFPPRFSGRQFPNYSSELNVNALELEDSALYLCASSWWGFGKNIQYFGAGTRLSVL.

The CDR3 DNA reads as TGTGCCAGCAGCTCCGGACGGGGGCTAGCCAAAAACATTCAGTACTTC. Amino acids: CASSSGRGLAKNIQYF. The chain recombines TRBV7-2 with TRBJ2-4; either TRBD1 or TRBD2 may supply D (6 bases each). V gave up 4 bases and J gave up 0 bases, with 13 bases separating them. Per germline, CDR1 SGHTA and CDR2 FQGNSA. The CDR3 totals 16 residues.

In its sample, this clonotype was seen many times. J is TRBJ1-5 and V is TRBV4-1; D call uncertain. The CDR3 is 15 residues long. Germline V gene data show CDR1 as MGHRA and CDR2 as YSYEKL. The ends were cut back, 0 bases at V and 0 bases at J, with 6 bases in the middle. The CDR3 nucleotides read TGCGCCAGCAGCCAAGATATGGTTAGCAATCAGCCCCAGCATTTT. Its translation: CASSQDMVSNQPQHF.

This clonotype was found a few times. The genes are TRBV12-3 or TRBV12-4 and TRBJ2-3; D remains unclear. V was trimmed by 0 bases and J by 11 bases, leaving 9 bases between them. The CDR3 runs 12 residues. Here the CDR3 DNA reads TGTGCCAGCAGTTTAGCAGTTTACGGGCAGTATTTT. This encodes CASSLAVYGQYF.

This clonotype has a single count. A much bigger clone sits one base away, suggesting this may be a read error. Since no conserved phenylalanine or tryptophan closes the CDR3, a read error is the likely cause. The CDR3 coding sequence is TGCGCCAGCAGCCCAGGACAGCAGGTCAACGAAAAACTGTTTTCT. Protein product: CASSPGQQVNEKLFS. This rearrangement joins TRBV5-1 to TRBJ1-4; a weak D match, TRBD1 (6 bases). Germline V CDR1 and CDR2: SGHRS, YFSETQ. V lost 4 bases, J lost 8 bases, and 18 bases lay in between. CDR3 length equals 15 residues.

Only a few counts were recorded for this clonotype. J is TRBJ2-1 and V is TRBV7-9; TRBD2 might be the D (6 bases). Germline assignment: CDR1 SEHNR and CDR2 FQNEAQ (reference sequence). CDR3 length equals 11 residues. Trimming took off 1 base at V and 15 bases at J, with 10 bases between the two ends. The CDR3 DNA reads TGTGCCAGCAGCTTAGATCAGGGAGGGTTCTTC. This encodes CASSLDQGGFF. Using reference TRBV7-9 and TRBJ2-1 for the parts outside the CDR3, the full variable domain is DTGVSQNPRHKITKRGQNVTFRCDPISEHNRLYWYRQTLGQGPEFLTYFQNEAQLEKSRLLSDRFSAERPKGSFSTLEIQRTEQGDSAMYLCASSLDQGGFFGPGTRLTVL.